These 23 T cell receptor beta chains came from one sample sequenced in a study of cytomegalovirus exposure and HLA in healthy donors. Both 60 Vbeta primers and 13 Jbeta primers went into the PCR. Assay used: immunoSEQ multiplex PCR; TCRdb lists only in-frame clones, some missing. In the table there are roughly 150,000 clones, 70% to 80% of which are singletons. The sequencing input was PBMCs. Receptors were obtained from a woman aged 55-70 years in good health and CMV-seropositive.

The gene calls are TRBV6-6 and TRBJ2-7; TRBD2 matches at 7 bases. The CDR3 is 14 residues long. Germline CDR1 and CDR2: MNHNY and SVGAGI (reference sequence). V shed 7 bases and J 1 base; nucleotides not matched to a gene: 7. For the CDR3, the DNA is TGTGCCAGCAAGCGGCGGGAGACTTCCTACGAGCAGTACTTC. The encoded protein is CASKRRETSYEQYF.

The CDR3 coding sequence is TGTGCCATCAGTGAGGCTAGCAGGTCCTACGAGCAGTACTTC. Translated: CAISEASRSYEQYF. J is TRBJ2-7 and V is TRBV10-3; D is perhaps TRBD2 (5 bases). V lost 2 bases to trimming and J lost 1 base, with 9 bases between them. Germline V CDR1 and CDR2: ENHRY, SYGVKD. This CDR3 comprises 14 residues.

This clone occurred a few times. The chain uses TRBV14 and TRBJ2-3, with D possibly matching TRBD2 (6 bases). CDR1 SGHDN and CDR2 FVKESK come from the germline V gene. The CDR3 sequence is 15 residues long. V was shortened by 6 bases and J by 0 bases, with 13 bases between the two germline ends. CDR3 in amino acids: CASSRDLRSTDTQYF. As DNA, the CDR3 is TGTGCCAGCAGTCGGGACTTACGTAGCACAGATACGCAGTATTTT. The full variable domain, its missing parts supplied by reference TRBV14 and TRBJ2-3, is EAGVTQFPSHSVIEKGQTVTLRCDPISGHDNLYWYRRVMGKEIKFLLHFVKESKQDESGMPNNRFLAERTGGTYSTLKVQPAELEDSGVYFCASSRDLRSTDTQYFGPGTRLTVL.

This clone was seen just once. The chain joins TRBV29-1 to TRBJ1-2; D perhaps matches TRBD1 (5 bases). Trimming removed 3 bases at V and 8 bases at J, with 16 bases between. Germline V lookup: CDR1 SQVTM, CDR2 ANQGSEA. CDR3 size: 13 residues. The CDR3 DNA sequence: TGCAGCGTTGAGAAAGGGGAAGGTGGCGGCTACACCTTC. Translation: CSVEKGEGGGYTF.

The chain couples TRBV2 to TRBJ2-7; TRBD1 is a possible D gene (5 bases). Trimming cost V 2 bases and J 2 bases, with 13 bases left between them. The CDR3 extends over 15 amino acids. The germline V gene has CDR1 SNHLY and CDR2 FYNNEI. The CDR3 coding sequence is TGTGCCAGCAGTGAACAAGCAGGGATTCCCTACGAGCAGTACTTC. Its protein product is CASSEQAGIPYEQYF.

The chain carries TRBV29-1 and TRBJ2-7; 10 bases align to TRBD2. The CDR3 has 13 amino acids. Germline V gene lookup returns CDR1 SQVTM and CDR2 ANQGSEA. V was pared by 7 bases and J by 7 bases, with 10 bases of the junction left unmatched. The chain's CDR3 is CSAGLAAWGEQYF. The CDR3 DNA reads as TGCAGCGCCGGACTAGCGGCTTGGGGAGAGCAGTACTTC.

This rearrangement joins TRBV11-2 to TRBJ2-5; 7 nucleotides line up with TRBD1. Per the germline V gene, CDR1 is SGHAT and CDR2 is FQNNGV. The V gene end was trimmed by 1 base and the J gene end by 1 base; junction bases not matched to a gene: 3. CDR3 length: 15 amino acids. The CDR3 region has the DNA TGTGCCAGCAGCTTAGGACAGGGTTTCCAAGAGACCCAGTACTTC. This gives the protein CASSLGQGFQETQYF.

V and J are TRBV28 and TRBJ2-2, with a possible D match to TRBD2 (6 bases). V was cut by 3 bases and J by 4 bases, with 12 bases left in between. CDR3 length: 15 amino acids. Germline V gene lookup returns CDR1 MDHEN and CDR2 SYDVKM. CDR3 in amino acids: CASSLGGLGTGELFF. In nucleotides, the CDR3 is TGTGCCAGCAGTTTGGGGGGTTTGGGCACCGGGGAGCTGTTTTTT.

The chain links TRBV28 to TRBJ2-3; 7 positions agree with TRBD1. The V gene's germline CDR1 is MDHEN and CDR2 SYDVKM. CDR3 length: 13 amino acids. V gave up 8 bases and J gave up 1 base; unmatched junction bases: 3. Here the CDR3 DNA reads TGTGCCAGCTGTAGGGGGCGCACAGATACGCAGTATTTT. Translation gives CASCRGRTDTQYF.

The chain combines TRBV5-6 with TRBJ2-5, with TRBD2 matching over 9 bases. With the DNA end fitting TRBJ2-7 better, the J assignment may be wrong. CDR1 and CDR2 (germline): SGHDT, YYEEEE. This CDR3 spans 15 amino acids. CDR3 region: CASSLAASGKYEQYF. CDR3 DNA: TGTGCCAGCAGCTTGGCGGCTAGCGGGAAGTACGAGCAGTACTTC.

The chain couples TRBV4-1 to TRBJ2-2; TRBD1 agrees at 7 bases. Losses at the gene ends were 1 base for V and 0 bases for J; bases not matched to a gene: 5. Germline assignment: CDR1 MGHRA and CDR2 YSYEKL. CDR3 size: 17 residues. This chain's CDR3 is CASSQGNRGTNTGELFF. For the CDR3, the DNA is TGCGCCAGCAGCCAAGGAAACAGGGGCACGAACACCGGGGAGCTGTTTTTT.

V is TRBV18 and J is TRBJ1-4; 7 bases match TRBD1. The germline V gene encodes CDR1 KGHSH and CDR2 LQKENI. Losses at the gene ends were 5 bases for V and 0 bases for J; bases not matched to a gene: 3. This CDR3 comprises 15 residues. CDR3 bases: TGTGCCAGCTCAGGGACAGTCGCAACTAATGAAAAACTGTTTTTT. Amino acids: CASSGTVATNEKLFF.

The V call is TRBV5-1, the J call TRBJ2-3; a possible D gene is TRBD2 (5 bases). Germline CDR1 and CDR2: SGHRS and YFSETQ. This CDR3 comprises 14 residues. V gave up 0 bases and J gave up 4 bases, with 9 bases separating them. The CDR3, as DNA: TGCGCCAGCAGCTTGGGGGGAGAGCCAGATACGCAGTATTTT. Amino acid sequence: CASSLGGEPDTQYF.

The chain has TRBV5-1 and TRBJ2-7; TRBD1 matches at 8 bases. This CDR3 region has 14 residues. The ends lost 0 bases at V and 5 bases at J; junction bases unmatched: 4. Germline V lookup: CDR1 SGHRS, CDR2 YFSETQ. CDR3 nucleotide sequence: TGCGCCAGCAGCTTGGGTGACAGGGGCGACGAGCAGTACTTC. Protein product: CASSLGDRGDEQYF.

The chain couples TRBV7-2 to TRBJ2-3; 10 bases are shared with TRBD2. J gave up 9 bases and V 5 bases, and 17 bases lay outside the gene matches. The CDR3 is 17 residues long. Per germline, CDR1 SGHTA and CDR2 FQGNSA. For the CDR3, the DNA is TGTGCCAGCAGCCCCCCTCCGAGTAGCGGGAGGTTACGAACGCAGTATTTT. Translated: CASSPPPSSGRLRTQYF.

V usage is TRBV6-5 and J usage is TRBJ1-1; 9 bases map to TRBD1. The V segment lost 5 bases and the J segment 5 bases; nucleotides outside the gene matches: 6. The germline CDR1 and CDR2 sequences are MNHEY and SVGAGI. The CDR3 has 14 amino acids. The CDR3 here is CASSEQDRGTEAFF. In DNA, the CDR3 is TGTGCCAGCAGTGAACAGGACAGGGGAACTGAAGCTTTCTTT.

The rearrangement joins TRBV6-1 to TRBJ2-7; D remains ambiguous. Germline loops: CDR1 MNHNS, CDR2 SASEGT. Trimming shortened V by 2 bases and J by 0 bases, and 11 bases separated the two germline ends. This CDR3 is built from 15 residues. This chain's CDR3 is CASSEMRSSSYEQYF. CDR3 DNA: TGTGCCAGCAGTGAAATGAGGAGCAGCTCCTACGAGCAGTACTTC.

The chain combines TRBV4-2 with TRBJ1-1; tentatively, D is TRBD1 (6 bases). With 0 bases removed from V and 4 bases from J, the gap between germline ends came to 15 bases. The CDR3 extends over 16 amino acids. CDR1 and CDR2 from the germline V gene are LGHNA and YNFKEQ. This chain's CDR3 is CASSQDVGGGSTEAFF. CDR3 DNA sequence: TGTGCCAGCAGCCAAGATGTTGGGGGCGGGAGCACTGAAGCTTTCTTT.

CDR3 sequence: CASSQNRGSGNTIYF. In DNA, the CDR3 is TGTGCCAGCAGCCAAAACAGGGGATCTGGAAACACCATATATTTT. This chain connects TRBV16 to TRBJ1-3; 7 nucleotides line up with TRBD1. This CDR3 has 15 residues. Germline trimming cut 2 bases from V and 1 base from J; bases unmatched to any gene: 2. Germline CDR1 KGHSY, CDR2 FQNENV. Based on the CDR3 plus reference TRBV16 and TRBJ1-3, the full variable domain is GEEVAQTPKHLVRGEGQKAKLYCAPIKGHSYVFWYQQVLKNEFKFLISFQNENVFDETGMPKERFSAKCLPNSPCSLEIQATKLEDSAVYFCASSQNRGSGNTIYFGEGSWLTVV.

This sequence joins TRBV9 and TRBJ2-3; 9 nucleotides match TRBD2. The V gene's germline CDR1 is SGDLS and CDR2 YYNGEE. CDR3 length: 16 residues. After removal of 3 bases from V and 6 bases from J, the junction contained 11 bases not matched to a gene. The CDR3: CASSATSGLVVDTQYF. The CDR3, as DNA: TGTGCCAGCAGCGCGACTAGCGGTCTCGTCGTTGATACGCAGTATTTT.

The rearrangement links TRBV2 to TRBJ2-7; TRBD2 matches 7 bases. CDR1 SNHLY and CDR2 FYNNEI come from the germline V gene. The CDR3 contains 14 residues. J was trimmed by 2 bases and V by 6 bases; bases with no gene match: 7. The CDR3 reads CASSFGGVTYEQYF. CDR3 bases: TGTGCCAGCAGCTTTGGGGGGGTTACCTACGAGCAGTACTTC.

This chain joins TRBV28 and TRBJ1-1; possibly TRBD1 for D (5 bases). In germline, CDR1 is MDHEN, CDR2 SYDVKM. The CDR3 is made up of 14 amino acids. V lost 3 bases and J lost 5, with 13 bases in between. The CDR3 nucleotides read TGTGCCAGCAGTTTTAACCAGGGATGGACTGAAGCTTTCTTT. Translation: CASSFNQGWTEAFF. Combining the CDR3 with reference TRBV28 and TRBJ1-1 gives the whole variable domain DVKVTQSSRYLVKRTGEKVFLECVQDMDHENMFWYRQDPGLGLRLIYFSYDVKMKEKGDIPEGYSVSREKKERFSLILESASTNQTSMYLCASSFNQGWTEAFFGQGTRLTVV.

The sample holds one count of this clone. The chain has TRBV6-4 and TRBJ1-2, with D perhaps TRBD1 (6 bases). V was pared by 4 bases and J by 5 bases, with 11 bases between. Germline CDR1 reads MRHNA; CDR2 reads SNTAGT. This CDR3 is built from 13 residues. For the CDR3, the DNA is TGTGCCAGCAGTGTCTCCAGGGGTTATGGCTACACCTTC. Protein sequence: CASSVSRGYGYTF.